The clone carrying this T cell receptor (beta chain) was detected ten times or more. This CDR3 spans 15 amino acids. The J segment lost 14 bases and the V segment lost 0 bases, leaving 13 bases of the junction unmatched. CDR1 and CDR2 (germline): SQVTM, ANQGSEA. The entry originates in a study of prognosis after radiotherapy for stage I lung cancer. In the study overall: Stage I non-small cell lung cancer cases were enrolled from April 2018 through January 2019.

From genomic DNA, two-round multiplex PCR was used to amplify TCR beta CDR3. Round-one PCR had primers specific to each TRBV and TRBJ gene. TCRdb called the multiplex PCR reads again in MiXCR, with one record for every CDR3 protein. The table includes approximately 16,000 distinct CDR3 sequences, more than 35% detected once. The J gene is TRBJ2-1, the V gene TRBV29-1; 10 nucleotides match TRBD2. Sequencing used PBMCs, obtained before or after stereotactic body radiation therapy (not recorded which). The origin of this receptor is a donor over 45 with non-small cell lung cancer. DNA for the CDR3: TGCAGCGTTGAAGATAGCGAAGAGACTAGCGGGCGGAAGTTCTTC. This translates into CSVEDSEETSGRKFF.